Presented here are 8 T cell receptor beta chains from one specimen sequenced in a study of shared clonotypes between healthy human individuals. TCRdb's table, derived via immunoSEQ multiplex PCR, lists solely in-frame clones and lacks some. This sample has 800,000 to 950,000 clones, with 90% to 97% found just once. As defined, naive CD8 cells were CD45RO-negative and positively selected for CCR7, with terminally differentiated effector memory CD45RA+ cells excluded. The sequenced sample consisted of naive CD8+ T cells sorted from blood. All receptors come from a man in his thirties or forties in good health.

This chain links TRBV5-5 with TRBJ1-3; no reliable D call. The germline gives CDR1 SGHKS, CDR2 YYEKEE (reference sequence). V gave up 1 base and J gave up 0 bases, with 5 bases separating them. The CDR3 sequence is 14 residues long. In nucleotides, the CDR3 is TGTGCCAGCAGCTTGTGGGACTCTGGAAACACCATATATTTT. Translated: CASSLWDSGNTIYF.

V usage is TRBV15 and J usage is TRBJ2-7; the D gene could be TRBD1 or TRBD2 (5 bases each). Trimming stripped 0 bases from V and 5 bases from J, with 11 bases between. Germline lookup yields CDR1 LNHNV and CDR2 YYDKDF (reference sequence). This CDR3 is 14 amino acids long. CDR3 loop: CATSRDRDGNEQYF. As DNA, the CDR3 is TGTGCCACCAGCAGAGACAGGGACGGTAACGAGCAGTACTTC.

This rearrangement joins TRBV6-6 to TRBJ2-7; 7 bases fit TRBD1. The germline V gene has CDR1 MNHNY and CDR2 SVGAGI (reference sequence). This CDR3 region has 11 residues. J was trimmed by 5 bases and V by 7 bases; bases with no gene match: 2. CDR3 sequence reads: CASNDRDEQYF. CDR3 coding DNA: TGTGCCAGCAACGACAGGGACGAGCAGTACTTC.

CDR3 nucleotide sequence: TGTGCCAGCAGTTATTTATCGGCGGACGGCACAGATACGCAGTATTTT. Its translation: CASSYLSADGTDTQYF. J is TRBJ2-3 and V is TRBV2; the D is unclear. CDR1 is SNHLY and CDR2 is FYNNEI in the germline V gene. This CDR3 is built from 16 residues. Trimming left V 5 bases short and J 1 base short, with 16 bases between. Drawing the rest from reference TRBV2 and TRBJ2-3, the complete variable domain is EPEVTQTPSHQVTQMGQEVILRCVPISNHLYFYWYRQILGQKVEFLVSFYNNEISEKSEIFDDQFSVERPDGSNFTLKIRSTKLEDSAMYFCASSYLSADGTDTQYFGPGTRLTVL.

The DNA of the CDR3 is TGTGCCAGCAGAACTTACAGGGGTATTACCCCCTACGAGCAGTACTTC. The encoded protein is CASRTYRGITPYEQYF. The chain joins TRBV28 to TRBJ2-7; 7 bases agree with TRBD1. The length of the CDR3 is 16 residues. J gave up 2 bases and V 6 bases, and 13 bases lay outside the gene matches. Per the germline V gene, CDR1 is MDHEN and CDR2 is SYDVKM.

This clone was recorded once. The chain has TRBV9 and TRBJ2-4, with D perhaps TRBD1 or TRBD2 (5 bases each). Trimming took 3 bases from V and 7 from J, leaving 8 bases between them. Looked up from germline, CDR1 is SGDLS and CDR2 is YYNGEE. The CDR3 extends over 12 amino acids. As DNA, the CDR3 is TGTGCCAGCAGCGCTGAGGGGAACATTCAGTACTTC. Amino acids: CASSAEGNIQYF.

Points on this clone: This specimen includes other DNA sequences encoding the same CDR3. The chain links TRBV7-9 to TRBJ2-7; D remains unclear. V shed 4 bases and J shed 0 bases, with 7 bases lying between them. CDR1 is SEHNR, CDR2 FQNEAQ, per germline (reference sequence). The length of the CDR3 is 13 residues. The CDR3 protein is CASSSIDSYEQYF. DNA for the CDR3: TGTGCCAGCAGCTCGATTGACTCCTACGAGCAGTACTTC.

The chain carries TRBV7-9 and TRBJ2-1, with TRBD1 as a possible D gene (5 bases). The CDR3 is 19 amino acids. The V and J ends lost 2 bases and 7 bases respectively, with 27 bases between them. Germline V CDR1 and CDR2: SEHNR, FQNEAQ (reference sequence). The CDR3, as DNA: TGTGCCAGCAGCTTAAGTGGGGCAAGTCGAGACACGGCCTGGAATGAGCAGTTCTTC. Its protein is CASSLSGASRDTAWNEQFF.